These T cell receptor beta chains were read from a single sample in a study of T-cell reconstitution after alpha-beta-depleted transplantation in children. TCRdb analysed the PCR reads with MiXCR anew, one entry per CDR3 protein. The repertoire holds 500,000 or so distinct CDR3 sequences, with about an eighth as singletons. Sample: PBMCs, mostly from graft donor cells, taken 180 days after TCRalphabeta/CD19-depleted stem cell transplant. Receptors originate from a female patient aged 2-9 years who had a stem cell transplant for aplastic anemia, so the T cells may come from the graft donor. Each CDR3 is given with its conserved first and last residue. The order of the fields is J gene, D gene, V gene, clone size, CDR3 DNA, CDR3 protein. D genes are given only for firm matches. Rows may omit the clone size; those that give it use once, few, many or a size class.

J gene: TRBJ1-6
D gene: -
V gene: TRBV7-2
clone size: -
CDR3 DNA: TGTGCCAGCAGCTTAGAGGGGGGGTCACCCCTCCACTTT
CDR3 protein: CASSLEGGSPLHF

J gene: TRBJ2-6
D gene: -
V gene: TRBV19
clone size: -
CDR3 DNA: TGTGCCAGTAGTAAGGGAGGCACAGGGGCCAACGTCCTGACTTTC
CDR3 protein: CASSKGGTGANVLTF

J gene: TRBJ2-7
D gene: TRBD1
V gene: TRBV4-3
clone size: many
CDR3 DNA: TGCGCCAGCAGCCAAGCGGCAGGACAGGGAACTTACGAGCAGTACTTC
CDR3 protein: CASSQAAGQGTYEQYF

J gene: TRBJ2-3
D gene: -
V gene: TRBV5-1
clone size: -
CDR3 DNA: TGCGCCAGCAGCCCTAAGGACGGCAGACCCTCAGATACGCAGTATTTT
CDR3 protein: CASSPKDGRPSDTQYF

J gene: TRBJ1-6
D gene: -
V gene: TRBV4-3
clone size: few
CDR3 DNA: TGCGCCAGCAGCCAAGATCTTAGCTTCAGTTCACCCCTCCACTTT
CDR3 protein: CASSQDLSFSSPLHF

J gene: TRBJ1-1
D gene: -
V gene: TRBV7-3
clone size: few
CDR3 DNA: TGTGCCAGCAGCTTATCGGGTATGGGGGGAGCTTTCTTT
CDR3 protein: CASSLSGMGGAFF

J gene: TRBJ1-2
D gene: -
V gene: TRBV25-1
clone size: few
CDR3 DNA: TGTGCCAGCAGATCAGGGACTAACTATGGCTACACCTTC
CDR3 protein: CASRSGTNYGYTF

J gene: TRBJ1-6
D gene: -
V gene: TRBV12-3/TRBV12-4
clone size: -
CDR3 DNA: TGTGCCAGCAGTTTAGCGGATGGACTTGGGTCACCCCTCCACTTT
CDR3 protein: CASSLADGLGSPLHF

J gene: TRBJ1-2
D gene: -
V gene: TRBV7-8
clone size: -
CDR3 DNA: TGTGCCAGCACACCGTCTAGAGACGTACAGAACTATGGCTACACCTTC
CDR3 protein: CASTPSRDVQNYGYTF

J gene: TRBJ2-5
D gene: -
V gene: TRBV27
clone size: few
CDR3 DNA: TGTGCCAGCAGTTTCCTGCGGACCTACCAAGAGACCCAGTACTTC
CDR3 protein: CASSFLRTYQETQYF

J gene: TRBJ2-1
D gene: TRBD2
V gene: TRBV20-1
clone size: few
CDR3 DNA: TGCAGTGCCAAACGACTAGCGGGGCCCCCGGTCAATGAGCAGTTCTTC
CDR3 protein: CSAKRLAGPPVNEQFF

J gene: TRBJ1-2
D gene: TRBD1
V gene: TRBV29-1
clone size: -
CDR3 DNA: TGCAGCGTTGATCCAGGGGGCGGAGACTATGGCTACACCTTC
CDR3 protein: CSVDPGGGDYGYTF

J gene: TRBJ1-2
D gene: TRBD1
V gene: TRBV15
clone size: few
CDR3 DNA: TGTGCCACCAGCAGAGCTTGGACAGGCTATGGCTACACCTTC
CDR3 protein: CATSRAWTGYGYTF

J gene: TRBJ2-7
D gene: -
V gene: TRBV7-2
clone size: -
CDR3 DNA: TGTGCCAGCAGCTTAGGGGCCCGGCGGGACGCCTCCTACGAGCAGTACTTC
CDR3 protein: CASSLGARRDASYEQYF

J gene: TRBJ1-3
D gene: -
V gene: TRBV15
clone size: -
CDR3 DNA: TGTGCCACCAGCATACAGACAAGCTCTGGAAACACCATATATTTT
CDR3 protein: CATSIQTSSGNTIYF

J gene: TRBJ2-1
D gene: -
V gene: TRBV12-5
clone size: many
CDR3 DNA: TGTGCTAGTGGTTTGGCCAAAATAACCGGGATAACGTTCGATGAGCAGTTCTTC
CDR3 protein: CASGLAKITGITFDEQFF

J gene: TRBJ2-7
D gene: TRBD2
V gene: TRBV28
clone size: few
CDR3 DNA: TGTGCCAGCAGTAAGAGGACTAGCGGGAACTACGAGCAGTACTTC
CDR3 protein: CASSKRTSGNYEQYF

J gene: TRBJ1-1
D gene: -
V gene: TRBV12-3/TRBV12-4
clone size: -
CDR3 DNA: TGTGCCAGCAGACTCGGGGGGGGTATGAACACTGAAGCTTTCTTT
CDR3 protein: CASRLGGGMNTEAFF

J gene: TRBJ2-1
D gene: -
V gene: TRBV6-1
clone size: few
CDR3 DNA: TGTGCCAGCAGTCGGGGGCAGACACACAATGAGCAGTTCTTC
CDR3 protein: CASSRGQTHNEQFF

J gene: TRBJ1-2
D gene: -
V gene: TRBV5-1
clone size: few
CDR3 DNA: TGCGCCAGCAGCCTCGGGGGGGTATCCTATGGCTACACCTTC
CDR3 protein: CASSLGGVSYGYTF

J gene: TRBJ2-7
D gene: -
V gene: TRBV13
clone size: few
CDR3 DNA: TGTGCCAGCAGCTCCACAGGGCAGAGCTCCTACGAGCAGTACTTC
CDR3 protein: CASSSTGQSSYEQYF

J gene: TRBJ1-1
D gene: -
V gene: TRBV7-6
clone size: -
CDR3 DNA: TGTGCCAGCAGCTTGGGGAGGGAGGGAAACACTGAAGCTTTCTTT
CDR3 protein: CASSLGREGNTEAFF

J gene: TRBJ2-2
D gene: -
V gene: TRBV12-3/TRBV12-4
clone size: many
CDR3 DNA: TGTGCCAGCATAGCCAATCTGGGGGTAGACACCGGGGAGCTGTTTTTT
CDR3 protein: CASIANLGVDTGELFF

J gene: TRBJ2-1
D gene: TRBD2
V gene: TRBV25-1
clone size: few
CDR3 DNA: TGTGCCAGCAGTGGGCGGGAGGGCCCCAATGAGCAGTTCTTC
CDR3 protein: CASSGREGPNEQFF

J gene: TRBJ2-2
D gene: TRBD2
V gene: TRBV10-2
clone size: many
CDR3 DNA: TGCGCCAGCAGATTAGCGGGAGGGGGAACCGGGGAGCTGTTTTTT
CDR3 protein: CASRLAGGGTGELFF

J gene: TRBJ2-7
D gene: TRBD2
V gene: TRBV20-1
clone size: -
CDR3 DNA: TGCAGTGCCCCGACTAGCGGGAGAGTCTACGAGCAGTACTTC
CDR3 protein: CSAPTSGRVYEQYF

J gene: TRBJ2-7
D gene: TRBD2
V gene: TRBV7-2
clone size: -
CDR3 DNA: TGTGCCAGCAAGGGGAGCGGGAGCCGCGAGCAGTACTTC
CDR3 protein: CASKGSGSREQYF

J gene: TRBJ2-7
D gene: TRBD1
V gene: TRBV28
clone size: many
CDR3 DNA: TGTGCCAGCATCCACCCCGGGACAGGGTCCCACGAGCAGTACTTC
CDR3 protein: CASIHPGTGSHEQYF

J gene: TRBJ2-4
D gene: TRBD2
V gene: TRBV19
clone size: -
CDR3 DNA: TGTGCCAGTAGTGGACTAGCGGTAGCCAAAAACATTCAGTACTTC
CDR3 protein: CASSGLAVAKNIQYF

J gene: TRBJ2-7
D gene: TRBD1
V gene: TRBV7-2
clone size: few
CDR3 DNA: TGTGCCAGCAGCTTGCGGACAGGGGGGACCTACGAGCAGTACTTC
CDR3 protein: CASSLRTGGTYEQYF

J gene: TRBJ2-5
D gene: -
V gene: TRBV5-6
clone size: -
CDR3 DNA: TGTGCCAGGAGCCCGGGAGTCAACGGAGAGACCCAGTACTTC
CDR3 protein: CARSPGVNGETQYF

J gene: TRBJ2-5
D gene: TRBD2
V gene: TRBV6-2/TRBV6-3
clone size: many
CDR3 DNA: TGTGCCAGCAGTTGCCTCGGGACTAGCCAAGAGACCCAGTACTTC
CDR3 protein: CASSCLGTSQETQYF

J gene: TRBJ2-1
D gene: -
V gene: TRBV7-2
clone size: -
CDR3 DNA: TGTGCCAGCAGCTTAGAATTGGACTACAATGAGCAGTTCTTC
CDR3 protein: CASSLELDYNEQFF

J gene: TRBJ1-5
D gene: -
V gene: TRBV12-3/TRBV12-4
clone size: -
CDR3 DNA: TGTGCCAGCAGCATAGGGAGAGGGGATCAGCCCCAGCATTTT
CDR3 protein: CASSIGRGDQPQHF

J gene: TRBJ1-1
D gene: -
V gene: TRBV7-9
clone size: many
CDR3 DNA: TGTGCCAGCAGGAGGGGGAACACTGAAGCTTTCTTT
CDR3 protein: CASRRGNTEAFF

J gene: TRBJ2-5
D gene: -
V gene: TRBV15
clone size: many
CDR3 DNA: TGTGCCACCAGCAGAGATAACCCGAATAGACAAGAGACCCAGTACTTC
CDR3 protein: CATSRDNPNRQETQYF

J gene: TRBJ2-5
D gene: -
V gene: TRBV27
clone size: -
CDR3 DNA: TGTGCCAGCAGTACCTGGACACTACAAGGAGAGACCCAGTACTTC
CDR3 protein: CASSTWTLQGETQYF

J gene: TRBJ2-3
D gene: TRBD2
V gene: TRBV3-1
clone size: -
CDR3 DNA: TGTGCCAGCAGCCATGGCGAACGGGAGGCCACAGATACGCAGTATTTT
CDR3 protein: CASSHGEREATDTQYF

J gene: TRBJ1-1
D gene: -
V gene: TRBV7-2
clone size: -
CDR3 DNA: TGTGCCAGCAGCTTAGGAGTTTTCAGGCTTCAGGACACTGAAGCTTTCTTT
CDR3 protein: CASSLGVFRLQDTEAFF

J gene: TRBJ2-1
D gene: -
V gene: TRBV5-6
clone size: -
CDR3 DNA: TGTGCCAGCAGCCCCGTAAACAATGAGCAGTTCTTC
CDR3 protein: CASSPVNNEQFF

J gene: TRBJ2-5
D gene: -
V gene: TRBV4-2
clone size: -
CDR3 DNA: TGTGCCAGCAGCCCCGGCGCTTGGGTCACAAGGGGACAAGGGGAGACCCAGTACTTC
CDR3 protein: CASSPGAWVTRGQGETQYF

J gene: TRBJ2-1
D gene: TRBD2
V gene: TRBV20-1
clone size: -
CDR3 DNA: TGCAGTGCTAGAACTAGCGGGAGGGCCGGGTACAATGAGCAGTTCTTC
CDR3 protein: CSARTSGRAGYNEQFF

J gene: TRBJ2-3
D gene: -
V gene: TRBV20-1
clone size: few
CDR3 DNA: TGCAGTGCTAGACCCCAGAACAATCGTGAAACGCAGTATTTT
CDR3 protein: CSARPQNNRETQYF

J gene: TRBJ1-6
D gene: -
V gene: TRBV11-2
clone size: -
CDR3 DNA: TGTGCCAGCAGGCCCCTGACAGGTCCGCTTGGACCCCTCCACTTT
CDR3 protein: CASRPLTGPLGPLHF

J gene: TRBJ2-3
D gene: -
V gene: TRBV5-4
clone size: many
CDR3 DNA: TGTGCCAGCAGCTTGAGGACTATTGGCACAGATACGCAGTATTTT
CDR3 protein: CASSLRTIGTDTQYF

J gene: TRBJ2-1
D gene: TRBD2
V gene: TRBV6-2/TRBV6-3
clone size: few
CDR3 DNA: TGTGCCAGCAGTTACTCCACGGGACTAGCGGAGTACAATGAGCAGTTCTTC
CDR3 protein: CASSYSTGLAEYNEQFF

J gene: TRBJ2-5
D gene: -
V gene: TRBV5-4
clone size: -
CDR3 DNA: TGTGCCAGCACACCGGGCCTAAGGGGGGAGTCGGAGACCCAGTACTTC
CDR3 protein: CASTPGLRGESETQYF

J gene: TRBJ2-6
D gene: -
V gene: TRBV5-6
clone size: -
CDR3 DNA: TGTGCCAGCAGCCCTGGGGGGGCCTACTTTCTGCCTGGGGCCAACGTCCTGACTTTC
CDR3 protein: CASSPGGAYFLPGANVLTF

J gene: TRBJ2-2
D gene: -
V gene: TRBV6-2/TRBV6-3
clone size: few
CDR3 DNA: TGTGCCAGCACTCCCCCCGTCACCGGGGAGCTGTTTTTT
CDR3 protein: CASTPPVTGELFF

J gene: TRBJ2-5
D gene: -
V gene: TRBV9
clone size: -
CDR3 DNA: TGTGCCAGCAGCGTAGGGGTTTGGGAGGCTAGGTACCAAGAGACCCAGTACTTC
CDR3 protein: CASSVGVWEARYQETQYF